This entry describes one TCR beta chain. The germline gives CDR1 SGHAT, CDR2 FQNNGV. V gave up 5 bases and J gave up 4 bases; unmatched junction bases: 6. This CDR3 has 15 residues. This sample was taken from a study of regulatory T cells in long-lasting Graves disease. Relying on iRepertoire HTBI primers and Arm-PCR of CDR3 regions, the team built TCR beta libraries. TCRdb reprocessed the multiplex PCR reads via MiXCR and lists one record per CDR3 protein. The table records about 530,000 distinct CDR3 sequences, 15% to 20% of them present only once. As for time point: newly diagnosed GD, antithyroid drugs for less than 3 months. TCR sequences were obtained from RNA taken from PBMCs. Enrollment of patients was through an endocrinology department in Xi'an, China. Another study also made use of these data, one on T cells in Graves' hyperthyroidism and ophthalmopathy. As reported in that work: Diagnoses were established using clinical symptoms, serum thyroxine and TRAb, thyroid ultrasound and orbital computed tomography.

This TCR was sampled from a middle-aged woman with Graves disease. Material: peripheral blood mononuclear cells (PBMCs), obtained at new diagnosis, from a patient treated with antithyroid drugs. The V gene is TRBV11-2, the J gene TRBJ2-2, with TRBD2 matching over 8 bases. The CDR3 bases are TGTGCCAGCAGCCCCCGGGCGGGGGGCACCGGGGAGCTGTTTTTT. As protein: CASSPRAGGTGELFF.